These 26 T cell receptor beta chains were sequenced from one sample in a study of cytomegalovirus exposure and HLA in healthy donors. The PCR made use of 60 Vbeta and 13 Jbeta primers. Assay: immunoSEQ multiplex PCR; the TCRdb copy retains only in-frame clones and omits some. The data show around 150,000 clones, approximately 78% seen once. Sequencing was carried out using PBMCs. The receptors derive from a male donor in good health and CMV-seropositive.

Concerning this clone: Other DNA variants within this sample encode the same CDR3. V and J are TRBV7-8 and TRBJ1-1, with 8 bases matching TRBD1. The V gene's germline CDR1 is SGHVS and CDR2 FQNEAQ. V dropped 5 bases and J dropped 0; count of bases not matched to a gene: 2. The CDR3 is made up of 14 amino acids. The CDR3 sequence: CASSLDRVNTEAFF. As DNA, the CDR3 is TGTGCCAGCAGCCTGGACAGGGTGAACACTGAAGCTTTCTTT.

DNA for the CDR3: TGTGCCAGCAGTGGCAGGGGCGCGGATGGCTACACCTTC. It specifies CASSGRGADGYTF. The chain has TRBV25-1 and TRBJ1-2, with a tentative D call TRBD1 (6 bases). Germline CDR1 MGHDK, CDR2 SYGVNS. CDR3 length: 13 residues. Trimming stripped 4 bases from V and 6 bases from J, with 12 bases between.

The chain combines TRBV27 with TRBJ2-2; 7 nucleotides match TRBD2. Germline CDR1 MNHEY, CDR2 SMNVEV (reference sequence). V lost 1 base to trimming and J lost 1 base; unmatched junction nucleotides: 0. The CDR3 loop spans 15 amino acids. The CDR3 loop reads CASSLWGGNTGELFF. CDR3 in DNA: TGTGCCAGCAGTTTATGGGGGGGGAACACCGGGGAGCTGTTTTTT.

This clone showed up just a few times. The chain uses TRBV7-2 and TRBJ1-6; TRBD1 matches at 8 bases. CDR1 is SGHTA and CDR2 is FQGNSA in the germline V gene. The CDR3 is 14 residues long. J was trimmed by 16 bases and V by 2 bases; bases with no gene match: 10. The CDR3 sequence is CASSLFNPGTGLHF. CDR3 coding DNA: TGTGCCAGCAGCTTATTCAATCCCGGGACAGGTCTCCACTTT.

This clone was counted at least ten times. Other DNA sequences in the same sample also yield this CDR3. The J gene is TRBJ2-3, the V gene TRBV6-4, with 8 nucleotides matching TRBD2. Trimming at V came to 0 bases and at J to 4 bases, leaving 3 bases not matched to a gene. CDR3 length: 15 amino acids. CDR1 is MRHNA and CDR2 is SNTAGT in the germline V gene. This CDR3 is CASSDSTGGADTQYF. The CDR3 DNA is TGTGCCAGCAGTGACTCGACCGGGGGGGCAGATACGCAGTATTTT.

The chain has TRBV9 and TRBJ1-6; the D gene is possibly TRBD1 (6 bases). Germline assignment: CDR1 SGDLS and CDR2 YYNGEE. V was clipped by 1 base and J by 10 bases, with 12 bases between them. This CDR3 region has 14 residues. The CDR3 coding sequence is TGTGCCAGCAGCGTAAAACAGGGTCAATCACCCCTCCACTTT. Amino acids: CASSVKQGQSPLHF. The full variable domain, with the rest looked up from reference TRBV9 and TRBJ1-6, is DSGVTQTPKHLITATGQRVTLRCSPRSGDLSVYWYQQSLDQGLQFLIQYYNGEERAKGNILERFSAQQFPDLHSELNLSSLELGDSALYFCASSVKQGQSPLHFGNGTRLTVT.

The chain uses TRBV9 and TRBJ2-2; 8 bases are a match to TRBD2. The trim removed 0 bases at V and 5 bases at J, leaving 12 bases unmatched. CDR3 length: 18 residues. Per germline, CDR1 SGDLS and CDR2 YYNGEE. DNA for the CDR3: TGTGCCAGCAGCGTAGCATCCGGGGGGGGGATGGGGACCGGGGAGCTGTTTTTT. Its protein product is CASSVASGGGMGTGELFF. Full variable domain (rest looked up from reference TRBV9 and TRBJ2-2): DSGVTQTPKHLITATGQRVTLRCSPRSGDLSVYWYQQSLDQGLQFLIQYYNGEERAKGNILERFSAQQFPDLHSELNLSSLELGDSALYFCASSVASGGGMGTGELFFGEGSRLTVL.

This chain links TRBV7-6 with TRBJ1-1, with a tentative D call TRBD1 (5 bases). The CDR3 runs to 19 residues. Germline lookup yields CDR1 SGHVS and CDR2 FNYEAQ. V lost 1 base and J lost 0, with 21 bases in between. CDR3 coding DNA: TGTGCCAGCAGCTTAGACCTCGCGGTTCTGGGCAGGGTGAACACTGAAGCTTTCTTT. This translates into CASSLDLAVLGRVNTEAFF.

This clone has only a few counts. This chain links TRBV10-1 with TRBJ1-1; TRBD1 matches 8 bases. V lost 5 bases, J lost 7 bases, and 6 bases stayed unmatched. Germline V gene data show CDR1 as WNHNN and CDR2 as SYGVQD (reference sequence). The CDR3 sequence is 13 residues long. For the CDR3, the DNA is TGCGCCAGCAGTTCGGACAGGGCGATTGAAGCTTTCTTT. Protein product: CASSSDRAIEAFF.

This chain uses TRBV7-9 with TRBJ2-2; TRBD1 aligns across 9 bases. This CDR3 is built from 16 residues. Germline CDR1 and CDR2: SEHNR and FQNEAQ (reference sequence). Losses at the gene ends were 7 bases for V and 5 bases for J; bases not matched to a gene: 11. This CDR3 reads CASILNRGQLTGELFF. The CDR3, as DNA: TGTGCCAGCATCCTAAACAGGGGGCAATTAACCGGGGAGCTGTTTTTT.

This chain's CDR3 is CASGSSYSIPNTEAFF. The CDR3 bases are TGTGCCAGCGGCTCAAGCTACAGTATCCCTAACACTGAAGCTTTCTTT. This chain connects TRBV5-8 to TRBJ1-1; D gene uncertain. Per the germline V gene, CDR1 is SGHTS and CDR2 is YDEGEE. The V and J ends lost 7 bases and 2 bases respectively, with 21 bases between them. The CDR3 has 16 amino acids.

V gene TRBV6-5 combines with J gene TRBJ2-1; no clear D gene. This CDR3 comprises 11 residues. Germline V lookup: CDR1 MNHEY, CDR2 SVGAGI. V was pared by 6 bases and J by 10 bases, with 10 bases between. The CDR3, as DNA: TGTGCCAGCAGGGAAACCGGGGAGCAGTTCTTC. This encodes CASRETGEQFF.

This chain joins TRBV5-4 and TRBJ2-7, with 8 bases identical to TRBD2. Germline V CDR1 and CDR2: SGHNT, YYREEE (reference sequence). CDR3 size: 17 residues. J gave up 7 bases and V 2 bases, and 17 bases lay outside the gene matches. DNA of the CDR3: TGTGCCAGCAGCTTCTCACCCCCGGGACTAGACCATGGAGAGCAGTACTTC. The encoded protein is CASSFSPPGLDHGEQYF. Full variable domain (remainder filled in from reference TRBV5-4 and TRBJ2-7): ETGVTQSPTHLIKTRGQQVTLRCSSQSGHNTVSWYQQALGQGPQFIFQYYREEENGRGNFPPRFSGLQFPNYSSELNVNALELDDSALYLCASSFSPPGLDHGEQYFGPGTRLTVT.

This rearrangement joins TRBV10-3 to TRBJ2-7; 8 bases fit TRBD1. This CDR3 contains 13 residues. V shed 10 bases and J 5 bases; nucleotides not matched to a gene: 10. Germline assignment: CDR1 ENHRY and CDR2 SYGVKD. This CDR3 is CANAGGTDDEQYF. CDR3 sequence (DNA): TGTGCCAATGCAGGGGGCACGGACGACGAGCAGTACTTC.

The chain couples TRBV7-9 to TRBJ2-1, with D tentatively TRBD2 (5 bases). The CDR3 is 14 residues long. The V end lost 3 bases, the J end lost 2 bases, and 8 bases lay between the germline ends. Germline loops: CDR1 SEHNR, CDR2 FQNEAQ (reference sequence). CDR3 coding DNA: TGTGCCAGCAGCTTCAGCGGCCCCTACAATGAGCAGTTCTTC. Translating it yields CASSFSGPYNEQFF.

V and J are TRBV19 and TRBJ1-1; TRBD1 might be the D (5 bases). The CDR3 length is 14 residues. Germline-derived CDR1 and CDR2 are LNHDA and SQIVND (reference sequence). The V and J ends lost 4 bases and 3 bases respectively, with 12 bases between them. This chain's CDR3 is CASSSQGRDTEAFF. The CDR3 nucleotides read TGTGCCAGTAGTAGCCAGGGTCGGGACACTGAAGCTTTCTTT.

CDR3 sequence (DNA): TGTGCCAGCAGCCAACCCCCCGGTCGCGGTCCCGTCTCCCTCCACTTT. It is translated as CASSQPPGRGPVSLHF. The rearrangement links TRBV2 to TRBJ1-6, with unresolved D. V lost 6 bases, J lost 14 bases, and 26 bases lay in between. The germline CDR1 and CDR2 sequences are SNHLY and FYNNEI. CDR3 length: 16 residues. The variable domain in full, with the rest retrieved from reference TRBV2 and TRBJ1-6, is EPEVTQTPSHQVTQMGQEVILRCVPISNHLYFYWYRQILGQKVEFLVSFYNNEISEKSEIFDDQFSVERPDGSNFTLKIRSTKLEDSAMYFCASSQPPGRGPVSLHFGNGTRLTVT.

This chain links TRBV9 with TRBJ2-1; 10 bases map to TRBD2. V was clipped by 4 bases and J by 9 bases; unmatched bases: 7. Germline CDR1 is SGDLS and CDR2 is YYNGEE. This CDR3 is built from 14 residues. Here the CDR3 DNA reads TGTGCCAGCAGCCCTAGCGGGGGAGAGGTTGAGCAGTTCTTC. Encoded protein: CASSPSGGEVEQFF.

CDR3 nucleotide sequence: TGTGCCAGCAGTTTTAGTCAGGGGGCTTCTAGCTATGGCTACACCTTC. This encodes CASSFSQGASSYGYTF. This chain links TRBV28 with TRBJ1-2; 8 nucleotides match TRBD1. This CDR3 contains 16 residues. J lost 4 bases, V lost 3 bases, and 10 bases had no gene match. Looked up from germline, CDR1 is MDHEN and CDR2 is SYDVKM.

This sequence joins TRBV30 and TRBJ1-3, with 7 bases lining up with TRBD1. From germline, CDR1 is GTSNPN and CDR2 SVGIG (reference sequence). The CDR3 is 13 amino acids. With 7 bases clipped from V and 4 bases from J, the junction kept 7 bases outside the gene matches. The CDR3 here is CASTRDRGNTIYF. The CDR3 DNA reads as TGTGCCTCTACGAGGGACAGAGGAAACACCATATATTTT. The variable domain in full, completed from reference TRBV30 and TRBJ1-3, reads SQTIHQWPATLVQPVGSPLSLECTVEGTSNPNLYWYRQAAGRGLQLLFYSVGIGQISSEVPQNLSASRPQDRQFILSSKKLLLSDSGFYLCASTRDRGNTIYFGEGSWLTVV.

The V call is TRBV4-3, the J call TRBJ2-1, with 8 bases fitting TRBD1. Germline CDR1 LGHNA, CDR2 YSLEER. The CDR3 totals 15 residues. V lost 2 bases to trimming and J lost 9 bases; unmatched junction nucleotides: 9. Written as DNA, the CDR3 is TGCGCCAGCAGCCAATTCACAGGGGGAATTGGTGAGCAGTTCTTC. Translated: CASSQFTGGIGEQFF.

This clone turned up a few times. V and J are TRBV4-3 and TRBJ1-5, with D perhaps TRBD1 (5 bases). V gave up 0 bases and J gave up 4 bases, with 16 bases separating them. Germline V gene lookup returns CDR1 LGHNA and CDR2 YSLEER. The CDR3 runs 17 residues. This CDR3 is CASSQDYRISGNQPQHF. The CDR3 nucleotides read TGCGCCAGCAGCCAAGATTACAGGATAAGTGGGAATCAGCCCCAGCATTTT.

The chain couples TRBV27 to TRBJ2-5; 7 bases map to TRBD2. The CDR3 runs 15 residues. Germline V lookup: CDR1 MNHEY, CDR2 SMNVEV (reference sequence). With V trimmed by 5 bases and J by 5 bases, 11 bases remained unmatched. The CDR3 protein is CASSTIRAGDETQYF. The CDR3 DNA reads TGTGCCAGCAGTACCATCCGGGCGGGAGACGAGACCCAGTACTTC.

The chain is built from TRBV19 and TRBJ2-7, with TRBD1 matching 8 bases. Germline CDR1 reads LNHDA; CDR2 reads SQIVND (reference sequence). The CDR3 is 14 amino acids. V lost 4 bases, J lost 3 bases, and 5 bases stayed unmatched. CDR3 sequence: CASSKDRVSYEQYF. The CDR3 DNA reads as TGTGCCAGTAGTAAGGACAGGGTTAGCTACGAGCAGTACTTC.

The chain recombines TRBV5-8 with TRBJ2-1; TRBD2 matches 13 bases. CDR1 is SGHTS and CDR2 is YDEGEE in the germline V gene. The CDR3 consists of 16 residues. V shed 5 bases, J shed 1 base, and the junction held 3 bases outside the gene matches. The CDR3 region is CASRLAGGLSYNEQFF. The DNA of the CDR3 is TGTGCCAGCAGACTAGCGGGGGGGCTTTCCTACAATGAGCAGTTCTTC.

The V gene is TRBV7-2, the J gene TRBJ1-3; D is possibly TRBD1 (6 bases). Germline V gives CDR1 SGHTA, CDR2 FQGNSA. V shed 6 bases and J shed 0 bases, with 9 bases lying between them. The CDR3 has 14 amino acids. CDR3 DNA sequence: TGTGCCAGCAGGACAGGATACTCTGGAAACACCATATATTTT. It is translated as CASRTGYSGNTIYF.